The entry that follows covers one T cell receptor (beta chain) sequence. Trimming stripped 3 bases from V and 7 bases from J, with 18 bases between. CDR3 length: 15 residues. Germline V gene sequence: CDR1 KGHSH, CDR2 LQKENI. The data originate from a study of blood T cell repertoires in COVID-19. Overall study: T cells, B-cell-depleted T cells, or PBMCs provided the cDNA or gDNA that served as material.

The protocol was immunoSEQ multiplex PCR, while the TCRdb copy is restricted to in-frame clones and leaves out a portion. Of about 220,000 clones listed, roughly 89% are singletons. Individuals aged about 18 to 100 years were recruited from fewer than 30 US areas. The rearrangement links TRBV18 to TRBJ1-1; perhaps TRBD1 as D (6 bases). This sequence was found in a woman aged 40 to 50 with acute COVID-19. Material for sequencing was PBMCs or T cells enriched from blood (not recorded which). Here the CDR3 DNA reads TGTGCCAGCTCACCCCCGACAGGACCCCGAAATGAAGCTTTCTTT. Translating it yields CASSPPTGPRNEAFF.